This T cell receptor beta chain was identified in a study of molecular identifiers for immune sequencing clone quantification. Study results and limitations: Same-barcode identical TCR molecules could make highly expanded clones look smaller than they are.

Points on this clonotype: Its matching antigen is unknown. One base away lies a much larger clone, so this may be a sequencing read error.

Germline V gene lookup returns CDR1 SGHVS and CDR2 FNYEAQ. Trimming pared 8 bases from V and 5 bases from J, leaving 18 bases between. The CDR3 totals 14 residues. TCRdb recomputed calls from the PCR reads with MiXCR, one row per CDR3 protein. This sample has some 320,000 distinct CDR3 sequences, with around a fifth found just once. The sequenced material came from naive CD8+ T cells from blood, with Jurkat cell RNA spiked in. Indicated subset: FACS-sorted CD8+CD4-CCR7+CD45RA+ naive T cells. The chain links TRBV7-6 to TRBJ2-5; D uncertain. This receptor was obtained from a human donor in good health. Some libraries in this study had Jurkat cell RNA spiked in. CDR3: CASGENLQRETQYF. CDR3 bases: TGTGCCAGCGGCGAGAATCTGCAACGGGAGACCCAGTACTTC.